The 6 T cell receptor beta chains below all came from one sample that was sequenced in a study of metastatic and nonmetastatic thyroid tumors. TCRdb re-called the PCR reads through MiXCR. The table lists 20,000 to 30,000 clones, approximately 24% of them singletons. Before thyroid surgery, none of the patients had received any treatment. Sequencing input: tumor tissue. The source of these receptors is a male donor with papillary thyroid cancer or a benign thyroid nodule (not recorded which). Some clones in this sample may be carry-over from other donors' samples.

There are a few counts of this clone. The V and J genes are TRBV9 and TRBJ1-3; D is ambiguous. The V end was cut by 3 bases, the J end by 1 base, with 2 bases between. CDR1 is SGDLS and CDR2 is YYNGEE in the germline V gene. This CDR3 comprises 12 residues. CDR3 protein: CASSASGNTIYF. The CDR3 nucleotides read TGTGCCAGCAGCGCGTCTGGAAACACCATATATTTT.

This clone was recorded at least ten times. Other DNA sequences from this sample encode an identical CDR3 as well. V and J are TRBV15 and TRBJ2-3; D is perhaps TRBD2 (6 bases). The germline gives CDR1 LNHNV, CDR2 YYDKDF (reference sequence). V shed 0 bases and J shed 8 bases, with 9 bases lying between them. The CDR3 length is 13 residues. The CDR3 DNA reads TGTGCCACCAGCAGAGATGAGGAGGGTACGCAGTATTTT. This gives the protein CATSRDEEGTQYF.

As to this clone: A much larger clone lies one base from this, so it may be a read error. The rearrangement links TRBV28 to TRBJ1-4; D possibly corresponds to TRBD1 (6 bases). Trimming pared 2 bases from V and 3 bases from J, leaving 13 bases between. This CDR3 has 16 amino acids. The germline V gene encodes CDR1 MDHEN and CDR2 SYDVKM. The CDR3 reads CASSLPGTSPNEKLFF. The CDR3 DNA reads TGTGCCAGCAGTTTACCCGGGACATCTCCTAATGAAAAACTGTTTTTT.

In this sample, this clone turned up many times. V is TRBV6-4 and J is TRBJ2-3; D possibly corresponds to TRBD1 (6 bases). The CDR3 is 13 amino acids. CDR1 is MRHNA, CDR2 SNTAGT, per germline. V lost 6 bases and J lost 3, with 10 bases in between. Here the CDR3 reads CASSNRVTDTQYF. DNA of the CDR3: TGTGCCAGCAGCAACAGGGTGACAGATACGCAGTATTTT.

This chain links TRBV6-2 or TRBV6-3 with TRBJ2-1, with TRBD2 matching 9 bases. Germline loops: CDR1 MNHEY, CDR2 SVGEGT. The CDR3 runs to 14 residues. V trimming: 6 bases; J trimming: 3 bases; junction bases outside the gene matches: 3. DNA for the CDR3: TGTGCCAGCAGGGGGACTAGCTTCTACAATGAGCAGTTCTTC. This gives the protein CASRGTSFYNEQFF.

CDR3 sequence (DNA): TGTGCCAGCAGCGACCGGGACAGCAATCAGCCCCAGCATTTT. Its protein is CASSDRDSNQPQHF. The V call is TRBV4-2, the J call TRBJ1-5; D might be TRBD1 (5 bases). Trimming removed 5 bases from V and 1 base from J, with 9 bases in between. The germline V gene encodes CDR1 LGHNA and CDR2 YNFKEQ. The CDR3 loop spans 14 amino acids.